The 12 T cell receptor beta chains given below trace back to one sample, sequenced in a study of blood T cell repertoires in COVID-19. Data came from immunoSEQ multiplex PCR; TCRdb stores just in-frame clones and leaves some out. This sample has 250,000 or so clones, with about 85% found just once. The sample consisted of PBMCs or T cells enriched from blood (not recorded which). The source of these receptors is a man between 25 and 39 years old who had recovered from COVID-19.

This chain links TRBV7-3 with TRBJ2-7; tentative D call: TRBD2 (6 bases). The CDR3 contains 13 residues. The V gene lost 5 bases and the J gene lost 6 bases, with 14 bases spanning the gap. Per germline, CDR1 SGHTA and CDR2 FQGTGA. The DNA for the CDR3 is TGTGCCAGCAGCCCCGGGACTGTTGTCGAGCAGTACTTC. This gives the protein CASSPGTVVEQYF.

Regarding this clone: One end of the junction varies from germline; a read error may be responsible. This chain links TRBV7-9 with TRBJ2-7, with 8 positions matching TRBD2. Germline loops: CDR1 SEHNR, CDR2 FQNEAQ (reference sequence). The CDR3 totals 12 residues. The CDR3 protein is CASSTWTSRVHF. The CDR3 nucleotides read TGTGCCAGCAGCACCTGGACTAGCCGGGTGCACTTC.

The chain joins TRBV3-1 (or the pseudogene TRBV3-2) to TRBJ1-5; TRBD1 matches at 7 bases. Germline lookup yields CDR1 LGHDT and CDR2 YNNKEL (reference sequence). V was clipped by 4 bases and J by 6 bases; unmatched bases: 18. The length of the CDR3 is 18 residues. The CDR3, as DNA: TGTGCCAGCAGCCCGGCTTGGAACAGGGGAGGTTCAACTCAGCCCCAGCATTTT. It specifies CASSPAWNRGGSTQPQHF.

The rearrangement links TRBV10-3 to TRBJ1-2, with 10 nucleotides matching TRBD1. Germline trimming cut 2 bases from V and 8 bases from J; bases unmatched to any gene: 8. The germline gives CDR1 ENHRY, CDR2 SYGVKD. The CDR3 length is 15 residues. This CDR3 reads CAISERQGAYQGYTF. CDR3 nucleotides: TGTGCCATCAGTGAGAGACAGGGGGCGTATCAAGGCTACACCTTC.

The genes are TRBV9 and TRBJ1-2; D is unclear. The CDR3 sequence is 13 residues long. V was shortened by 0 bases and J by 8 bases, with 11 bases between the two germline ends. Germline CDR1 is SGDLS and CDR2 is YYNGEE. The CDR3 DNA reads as TGTGCCAGCAGCGTAGCGAGGGTTGGGGGCTACACCTTC. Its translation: CASSVARVGGYTF.

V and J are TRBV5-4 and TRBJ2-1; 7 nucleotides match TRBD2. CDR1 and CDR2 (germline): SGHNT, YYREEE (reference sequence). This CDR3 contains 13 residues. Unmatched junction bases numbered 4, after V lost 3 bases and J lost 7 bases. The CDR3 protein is CASSSTSLNEQFF. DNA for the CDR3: TGTGCCAGCAGCTCGACTAGCCTGAATGAGCAGTTCTTC. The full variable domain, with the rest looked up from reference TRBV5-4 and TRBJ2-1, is ETGVTQSPTHLIKTRGQQVTLRCSSQSGHNTVSWYQQALGQGPQFIFQYYREEENGRGNFPPRFSGLQFPNYSSELNVNALELDDSALYLCASSSTSLNEQFFGPGTRLTVL.

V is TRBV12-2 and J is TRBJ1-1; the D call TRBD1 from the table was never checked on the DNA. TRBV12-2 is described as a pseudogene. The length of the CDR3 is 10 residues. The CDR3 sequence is CASRPSISFF. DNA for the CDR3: TGTGCAAGTCGCCCCAGTATATCTTTCTTT.

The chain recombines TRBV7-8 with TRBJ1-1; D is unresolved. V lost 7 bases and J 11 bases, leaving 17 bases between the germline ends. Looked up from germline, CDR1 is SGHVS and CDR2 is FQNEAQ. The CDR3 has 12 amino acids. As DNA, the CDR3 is TGTGCCAGCACCTCCTCCGCCAGGTATGCTTTCTTT. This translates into CASTSSARYAFF. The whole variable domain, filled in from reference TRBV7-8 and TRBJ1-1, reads GAGVSQSPRYKVAKRGQDVALRCDPISGHVSLFWYQQALGQGPEFLTYFQNEAQLDKSGLPSDRFFAERPEGSVSTLKIQRTQQEDSAVYLCASTSSARYAFFGQGTRLTVV.

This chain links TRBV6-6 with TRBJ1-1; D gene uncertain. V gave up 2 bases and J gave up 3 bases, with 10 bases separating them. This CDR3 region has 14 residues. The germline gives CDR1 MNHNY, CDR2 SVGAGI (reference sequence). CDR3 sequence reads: CASSYLRVDTEAFF. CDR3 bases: TGTGCCAGCAGTTACCTACGAGTGGACACTGAAGCTTTCTTT.

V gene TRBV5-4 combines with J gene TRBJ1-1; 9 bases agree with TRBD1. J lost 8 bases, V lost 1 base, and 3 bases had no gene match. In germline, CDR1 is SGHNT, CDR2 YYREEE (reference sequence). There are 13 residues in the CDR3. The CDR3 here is CASSLTGQGEAFF. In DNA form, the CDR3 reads TGTGCCAGCAGCTTGACCGGACAGGGGGAAGCTTTCTTT.

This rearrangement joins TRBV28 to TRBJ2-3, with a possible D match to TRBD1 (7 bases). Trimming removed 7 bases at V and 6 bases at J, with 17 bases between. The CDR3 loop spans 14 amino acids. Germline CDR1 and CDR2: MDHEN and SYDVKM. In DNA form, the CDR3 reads TGTGCCAGCACCTCTGCAGGGGGGTACGATACGCAGTATTTT. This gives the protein CASTSAGGYDTQYF.

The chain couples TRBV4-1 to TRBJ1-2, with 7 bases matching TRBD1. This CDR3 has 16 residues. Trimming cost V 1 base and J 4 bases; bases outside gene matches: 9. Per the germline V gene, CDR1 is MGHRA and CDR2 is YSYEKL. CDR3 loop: CASSQGHGAGGYGYTF. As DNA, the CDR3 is TGCGCCAGCAGCCAAGGACACGGGGCAGGGGGCTATGGCTACACCTTC.